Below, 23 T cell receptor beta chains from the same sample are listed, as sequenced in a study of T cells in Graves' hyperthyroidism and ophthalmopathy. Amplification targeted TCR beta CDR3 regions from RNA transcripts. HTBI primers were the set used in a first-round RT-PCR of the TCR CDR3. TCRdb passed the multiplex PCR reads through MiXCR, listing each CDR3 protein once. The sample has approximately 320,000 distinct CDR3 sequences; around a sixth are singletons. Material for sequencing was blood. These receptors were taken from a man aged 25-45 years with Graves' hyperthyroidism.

CDR3 sequence reads: CASSLWRGEQYF. The CDR3 DNA reads TGTGCCAGCAGCTTATGGAGGGGCGAGCAGTACTTC. V is TRBV7-9 and J is TRBJ2-7; possibly TRBD2 for D (6 bases). Germline CDR1 is SEHNR and CDR2 is FQNEAQ (reference sequence). Trimming removed 2 bases from V and 6 bases from J, with 8 bases in between. This CDR3 region has 12 residues. Full variable domain (missing parts from reference TRBV7-9 and TRBJ2-7): DTGVSQNPRHKITKRGQNVTFRCDPISEHNRLYWYRQTLGQGPEFLTYFQNEAQLEKSRLLSDRFSAERPKGSFSTLEIQRTEQGDSAMYLCASSLWRGEQYFGPGTRLTVT.

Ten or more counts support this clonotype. The chain's CDR3 is CASSLGPVQETQYF. CDR3 DNA sequence: TGTGCCAGCAGCTTAGGCCCAGTACAAGAGACCCAGTACTTC. The chain joins TRBV7-9 to TRBJ2-5; D is undetermined. V was cut by 1 base and J by 2 bases, with 8 bases left in between. The CDR3 runs 14 residues. CDR1 and CDR2 from the germline V gene are SEHNR and FQNEAQ (reference sequence).

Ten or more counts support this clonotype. The CDR3: CATSDARQAYEQYF. In DNA, the CDR3 is TGTGCCACCAGCGACGCAAGGCAAGCTTACGAGCAGTACTTC. This chain joins TRBV24-1 and TRBJ2-7; D ambiguous. This CDR3 is 14 amino acids long. V dropped 7 bases and J dropped 4 bases, with 16 bases sitting between them. The germline V gene encodes CDR1 KGHDR and CDR2 SFDVKD.

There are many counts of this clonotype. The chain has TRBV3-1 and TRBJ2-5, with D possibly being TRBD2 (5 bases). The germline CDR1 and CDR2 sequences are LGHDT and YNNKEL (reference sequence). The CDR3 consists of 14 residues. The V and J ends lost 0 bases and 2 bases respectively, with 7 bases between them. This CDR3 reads CASSQEGGQETQYF. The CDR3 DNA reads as TGTGCCAGCAGCCAAGAGGGCGGGCAAGAGACCCAGTACTTC.

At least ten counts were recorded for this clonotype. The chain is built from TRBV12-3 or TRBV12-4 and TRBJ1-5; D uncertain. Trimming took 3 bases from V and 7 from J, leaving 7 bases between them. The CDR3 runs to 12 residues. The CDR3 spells CASSLMEQPQHF. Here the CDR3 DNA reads TGTGCCAGCAGTTTGATGGAACAGCCCCAGCATTTT.

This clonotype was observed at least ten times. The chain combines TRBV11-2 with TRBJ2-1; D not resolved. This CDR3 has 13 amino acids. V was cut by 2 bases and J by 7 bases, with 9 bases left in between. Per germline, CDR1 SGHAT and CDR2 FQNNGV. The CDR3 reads CASSLSVENEQFF. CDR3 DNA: TGTGCCAGCAGCTTAAGCGTAGAGAATGAGCAGTTCTTC. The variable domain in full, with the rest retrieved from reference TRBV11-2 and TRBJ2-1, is EAGVAQSPRYKIIEKRQSVAFWCNPISGHATLYWYQQILGQGPKLLIQFQNNGVVDDSQLPKDRFSAERLKGVDSTLKIQPAKLEDSAVYLCASSLSVENEQFFGPGTRLTVL.

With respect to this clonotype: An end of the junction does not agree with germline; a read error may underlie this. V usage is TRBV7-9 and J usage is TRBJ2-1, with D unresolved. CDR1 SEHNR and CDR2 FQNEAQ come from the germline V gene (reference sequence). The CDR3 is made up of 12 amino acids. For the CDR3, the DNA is TGTGCCAGCAGCTTAATCGGGTCAGAGCGGTTCTTC. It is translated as CASSLIGSERFF.

As DNA, the CDR3 is TGTGCCAGCAGTTACCCCGGACTAGCGACAGATACGCAGTATTTT. It is translated as CASSYPGLATDTQYF. V and J are TRBV6-5 and TRBJ2-3; 9 positions match TRBD2. CDR1 MNHEY and CDR2 SVGAGI come from the germline V gene. The CDR3 covers 15 residues. V was pared by 2 bases and J by 3 bases, with 3 bases of the junction left unmatched.

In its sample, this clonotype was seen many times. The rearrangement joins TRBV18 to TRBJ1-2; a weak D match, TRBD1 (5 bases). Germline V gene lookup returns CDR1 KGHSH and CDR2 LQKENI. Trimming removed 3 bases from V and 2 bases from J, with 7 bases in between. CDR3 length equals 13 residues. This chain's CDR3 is CASSPDTNYGYTF. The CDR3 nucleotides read TGTGCCAGCTCACCGGACACGAACTATGGCTACACCTTC.

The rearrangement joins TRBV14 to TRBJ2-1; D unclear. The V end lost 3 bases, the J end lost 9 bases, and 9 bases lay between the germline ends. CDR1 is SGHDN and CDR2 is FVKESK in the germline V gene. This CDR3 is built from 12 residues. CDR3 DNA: TGTGCCAGCAGCCAGAAGGATAGTGAGCAGTTCTTC. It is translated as CASSQKDSEQFF.

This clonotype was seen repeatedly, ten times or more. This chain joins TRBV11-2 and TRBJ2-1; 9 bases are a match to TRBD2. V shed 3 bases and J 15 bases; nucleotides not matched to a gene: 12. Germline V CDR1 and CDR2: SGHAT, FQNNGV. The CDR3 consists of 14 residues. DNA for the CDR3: TGTGCCAGCAGCTTTGGTCTTAGCGGGAGTGGTTTGTTCTTC. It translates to CASSFGLSGSGLFF.

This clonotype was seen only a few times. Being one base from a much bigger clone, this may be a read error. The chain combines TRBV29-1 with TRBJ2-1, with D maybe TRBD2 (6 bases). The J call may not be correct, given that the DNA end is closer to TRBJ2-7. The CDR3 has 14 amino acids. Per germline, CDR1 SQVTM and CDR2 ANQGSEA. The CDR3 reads CSVEGDGRYNEQYF. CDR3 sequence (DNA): TGCAGCGTTGAGGGGGACGGGAGATACAATGAGCAGTACTTC.

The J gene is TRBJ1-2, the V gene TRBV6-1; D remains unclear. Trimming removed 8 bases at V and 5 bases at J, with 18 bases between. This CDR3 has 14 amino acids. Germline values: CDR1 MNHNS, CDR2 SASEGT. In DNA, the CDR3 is TGTGCCAGCCAATCTCGGCAGGTGGAATATGGCTACACCTTC. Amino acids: CASQSRQVEYGYTF.

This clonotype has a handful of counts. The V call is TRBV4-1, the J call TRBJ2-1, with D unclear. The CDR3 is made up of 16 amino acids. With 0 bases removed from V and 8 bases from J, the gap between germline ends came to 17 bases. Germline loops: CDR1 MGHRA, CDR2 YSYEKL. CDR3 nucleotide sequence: TGCGCCAGCAGCCAAGAGGGCCTCGGTATTGGCGATGAGCAGTTCTTC. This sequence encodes CASSQEGLGIGDEQFF.

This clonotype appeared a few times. CDR3 residues: CASNDRGRGNQPQHF. In nucleotides, the CDR3 is TGTGCCAGCAACGACAGGGGGCGAGGCAATCAGCCCCAGCATTTT. V usage is TRBV6-1 and J usage is TRBJ1-5, with 10 bases lining up with TRBD1. There are 15 residues in the CDR3. In germline, CDR1 is MNHNS, CDR2 SASEGT. J gave up 2 bases and V 7 bases, and 5 bases lay outside the gene matches.

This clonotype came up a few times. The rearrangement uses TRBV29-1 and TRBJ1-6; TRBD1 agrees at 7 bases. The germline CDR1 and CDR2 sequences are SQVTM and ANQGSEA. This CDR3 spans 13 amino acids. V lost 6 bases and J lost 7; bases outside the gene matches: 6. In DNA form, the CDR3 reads TGCAGCGTCGGACAGGATCAAAATTCACCCCTCCACTTT. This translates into CSVGQDQNSPLHF.

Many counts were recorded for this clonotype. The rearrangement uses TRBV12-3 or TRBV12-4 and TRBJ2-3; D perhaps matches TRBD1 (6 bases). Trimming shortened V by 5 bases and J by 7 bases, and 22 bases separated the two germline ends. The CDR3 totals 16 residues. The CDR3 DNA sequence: TGTGCCAGCAGTAGTTGGACAGACCAACGGGGCTATACGCAGTATTTT. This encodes CASSSWTDQRGYTQYF.

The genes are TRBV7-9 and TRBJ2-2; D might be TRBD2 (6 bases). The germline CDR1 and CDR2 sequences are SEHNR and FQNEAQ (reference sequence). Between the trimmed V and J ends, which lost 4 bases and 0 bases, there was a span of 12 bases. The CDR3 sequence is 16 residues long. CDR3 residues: CASSSIRGSNTGELFF. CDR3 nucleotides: TGTGCCAGCAGCTCCATACGGGGGTCGAACACCGGGGAGCTGTTTTTT.

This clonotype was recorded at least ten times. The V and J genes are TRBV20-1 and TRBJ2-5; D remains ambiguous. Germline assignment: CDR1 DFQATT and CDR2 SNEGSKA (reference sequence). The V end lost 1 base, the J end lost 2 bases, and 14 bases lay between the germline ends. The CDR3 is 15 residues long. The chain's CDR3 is CSARAAEQIQETQYF. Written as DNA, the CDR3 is TGCAGTGCTAGAGCGGCGGAGCAGATTCAAGAGACCCAGTACTTC.

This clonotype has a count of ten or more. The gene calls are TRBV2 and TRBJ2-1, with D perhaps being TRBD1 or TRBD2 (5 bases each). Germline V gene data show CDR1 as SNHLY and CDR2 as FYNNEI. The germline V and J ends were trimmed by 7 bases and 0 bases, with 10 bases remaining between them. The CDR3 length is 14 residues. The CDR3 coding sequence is TGTGCCAGCACCAGCGGACACTCCTACAATGAGCAGTTCTTC. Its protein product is CASTSGHSYNEQFF.

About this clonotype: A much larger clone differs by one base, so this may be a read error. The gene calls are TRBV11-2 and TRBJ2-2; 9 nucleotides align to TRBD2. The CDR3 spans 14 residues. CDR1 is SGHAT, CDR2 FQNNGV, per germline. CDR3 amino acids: CASSRSRGRGELSF. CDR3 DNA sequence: TGTGCCAGCAGCCGCTCCCGCGGGAGGGGGGAGCTGTCTTTT.

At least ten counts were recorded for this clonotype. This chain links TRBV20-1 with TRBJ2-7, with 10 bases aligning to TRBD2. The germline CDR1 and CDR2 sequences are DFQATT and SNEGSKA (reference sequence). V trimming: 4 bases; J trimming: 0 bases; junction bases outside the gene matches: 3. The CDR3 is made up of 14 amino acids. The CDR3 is CSAMTSGYSYEQYF. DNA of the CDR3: TGCAGTGCTATGACTAGCGGGTACTCCTACGAGCAGTACTTC.

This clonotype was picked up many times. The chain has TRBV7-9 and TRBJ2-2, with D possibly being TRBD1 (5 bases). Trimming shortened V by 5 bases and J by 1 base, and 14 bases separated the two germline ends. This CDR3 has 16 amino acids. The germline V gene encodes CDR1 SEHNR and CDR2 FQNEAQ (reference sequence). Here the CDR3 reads CASSGQGVLNTGELFF. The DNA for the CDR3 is TGTGCCAGCAGCGGGCAGGGCGTCCTGAACACCGGGGAGCTGTTTTTT.